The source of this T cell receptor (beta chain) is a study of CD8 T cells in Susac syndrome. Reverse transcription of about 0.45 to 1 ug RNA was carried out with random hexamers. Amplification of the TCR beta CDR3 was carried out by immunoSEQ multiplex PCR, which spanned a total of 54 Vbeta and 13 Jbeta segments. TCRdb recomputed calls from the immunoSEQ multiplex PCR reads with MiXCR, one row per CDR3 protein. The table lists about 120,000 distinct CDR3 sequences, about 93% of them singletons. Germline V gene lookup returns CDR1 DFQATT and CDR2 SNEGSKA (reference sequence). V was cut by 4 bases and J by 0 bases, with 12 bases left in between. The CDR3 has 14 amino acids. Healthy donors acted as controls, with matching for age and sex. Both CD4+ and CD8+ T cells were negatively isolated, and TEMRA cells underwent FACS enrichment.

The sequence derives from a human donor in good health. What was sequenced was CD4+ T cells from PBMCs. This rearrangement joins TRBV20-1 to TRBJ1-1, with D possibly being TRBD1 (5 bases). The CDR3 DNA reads TGCAGTGCTATGGAAGGGGCCTTGAACACTGAAGCTTTCTTT. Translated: CSAMEGALNTEAFF.